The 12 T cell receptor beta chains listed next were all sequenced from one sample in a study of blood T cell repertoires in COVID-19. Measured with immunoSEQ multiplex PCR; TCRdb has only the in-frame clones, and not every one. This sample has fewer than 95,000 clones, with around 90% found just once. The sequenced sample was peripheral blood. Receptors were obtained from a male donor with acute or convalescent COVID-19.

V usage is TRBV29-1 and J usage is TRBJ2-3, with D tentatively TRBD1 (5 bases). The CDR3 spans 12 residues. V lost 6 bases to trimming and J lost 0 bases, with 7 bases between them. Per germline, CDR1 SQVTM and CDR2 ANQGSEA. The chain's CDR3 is CSVTASTDTQYF. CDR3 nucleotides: TGCAGCGTGACAGCTAGCACAGATACGCAGTATTTT.

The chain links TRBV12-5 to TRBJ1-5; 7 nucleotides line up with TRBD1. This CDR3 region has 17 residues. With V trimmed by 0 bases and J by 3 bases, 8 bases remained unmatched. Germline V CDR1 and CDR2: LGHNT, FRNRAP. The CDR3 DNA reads TGTGCTAGTGGTTTGGTCCCCGGACAGGCGGTCAATCAGCCCCAGCATTTT. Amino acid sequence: CASGLVPGQAVNQPQHF.

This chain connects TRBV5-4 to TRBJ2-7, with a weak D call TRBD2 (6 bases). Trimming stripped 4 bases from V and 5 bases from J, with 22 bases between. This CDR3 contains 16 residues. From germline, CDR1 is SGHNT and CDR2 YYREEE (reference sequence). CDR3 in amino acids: CASSPTDGLRSHEQYF. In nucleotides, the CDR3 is TGTGCCAGCAGCCCCACGGACGGACTACGTTCCCACGAGCAGTACTTC.

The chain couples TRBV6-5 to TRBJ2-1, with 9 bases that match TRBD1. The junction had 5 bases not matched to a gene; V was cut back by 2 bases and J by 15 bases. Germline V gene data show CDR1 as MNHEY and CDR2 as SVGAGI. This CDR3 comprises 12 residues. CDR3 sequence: CASSYDRGMLFF. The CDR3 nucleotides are TGTGCCAGCAGTTACGACAGGGGGATGTTGTTCTTC.

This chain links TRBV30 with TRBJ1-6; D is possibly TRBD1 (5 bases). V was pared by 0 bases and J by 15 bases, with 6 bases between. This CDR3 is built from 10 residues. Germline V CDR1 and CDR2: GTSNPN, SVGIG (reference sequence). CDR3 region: CAWSVGHLHF. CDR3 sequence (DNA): TGTGCCTGGAGTGTAGGACACCTCCACTTT.

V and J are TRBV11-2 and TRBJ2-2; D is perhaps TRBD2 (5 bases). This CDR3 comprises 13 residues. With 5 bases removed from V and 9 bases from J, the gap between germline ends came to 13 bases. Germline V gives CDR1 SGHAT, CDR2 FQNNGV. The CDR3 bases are TGTGCCAGCAGCGAGGGCGTGGGGTGGGAGCTGTTTTTT. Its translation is CASSEGVGWELFF.

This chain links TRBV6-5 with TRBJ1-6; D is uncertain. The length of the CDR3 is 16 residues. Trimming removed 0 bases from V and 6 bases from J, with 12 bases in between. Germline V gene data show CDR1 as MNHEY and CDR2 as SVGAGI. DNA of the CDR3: TGTGCCAGCAGTTACTCGAGGACGGCGGGTAATTCACCCCTCCACTTT. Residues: CASSYSRTAGNSPLHF.

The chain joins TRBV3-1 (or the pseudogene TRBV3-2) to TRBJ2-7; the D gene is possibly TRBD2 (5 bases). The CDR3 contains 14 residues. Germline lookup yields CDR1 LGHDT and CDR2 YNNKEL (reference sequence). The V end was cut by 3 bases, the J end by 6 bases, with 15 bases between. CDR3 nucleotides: TGTGCCAGCAGCCACCCCCTTCGAGGGCGCGAGCAGTACTTC. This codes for CASSHPLRGREQYF.

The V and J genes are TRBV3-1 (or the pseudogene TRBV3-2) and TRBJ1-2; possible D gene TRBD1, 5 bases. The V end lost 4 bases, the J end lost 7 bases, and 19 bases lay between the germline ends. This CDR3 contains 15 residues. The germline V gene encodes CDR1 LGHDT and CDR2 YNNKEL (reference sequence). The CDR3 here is CASSLGRGGESGYTF. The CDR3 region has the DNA TGTGCCAGCAGCCTAGGGCGGGGGGGAGAGTCTGGCTACACCTTC.

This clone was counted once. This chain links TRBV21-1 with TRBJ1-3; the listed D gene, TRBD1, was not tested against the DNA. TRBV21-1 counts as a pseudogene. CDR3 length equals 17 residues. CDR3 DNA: TGTGCCAGCAGCGACGGGCCGCAGGGGGCTAGTGGAAACACCATATATTTT. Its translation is CASSDGPQGASGNTIYF.

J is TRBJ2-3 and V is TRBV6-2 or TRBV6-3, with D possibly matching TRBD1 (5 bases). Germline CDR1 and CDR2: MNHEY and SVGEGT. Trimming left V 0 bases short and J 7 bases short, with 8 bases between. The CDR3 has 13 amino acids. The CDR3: CASSYSGPYTQYF. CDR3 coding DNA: TGTGCCAGCAGTTACTCGGGGCCGTATACGCAGTATTTT.

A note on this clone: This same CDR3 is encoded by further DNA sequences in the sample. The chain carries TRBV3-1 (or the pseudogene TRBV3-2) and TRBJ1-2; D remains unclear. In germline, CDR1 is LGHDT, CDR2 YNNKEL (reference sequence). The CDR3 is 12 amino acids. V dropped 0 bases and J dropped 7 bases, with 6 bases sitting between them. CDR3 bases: TGTGCCAGCAGCCAAGATTCGGGTGGCTACACCTTC. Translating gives CASSQDSGGYTF.